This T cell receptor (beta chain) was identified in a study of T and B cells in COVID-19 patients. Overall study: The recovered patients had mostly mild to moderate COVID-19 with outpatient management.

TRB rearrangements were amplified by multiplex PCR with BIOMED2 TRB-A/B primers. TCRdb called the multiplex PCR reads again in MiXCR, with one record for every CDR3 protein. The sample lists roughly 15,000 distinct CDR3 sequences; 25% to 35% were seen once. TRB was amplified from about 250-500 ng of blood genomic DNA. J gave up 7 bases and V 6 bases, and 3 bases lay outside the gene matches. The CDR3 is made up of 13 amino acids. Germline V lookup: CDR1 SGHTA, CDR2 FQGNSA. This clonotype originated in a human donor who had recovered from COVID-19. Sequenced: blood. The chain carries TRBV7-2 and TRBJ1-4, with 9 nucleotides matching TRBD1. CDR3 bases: TGTGCCAGCAGACGGGACAGGGCTGAAAAACTGTTTTTT. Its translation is CASRRDRAEKLFF.